This section outlines one T cell receptor beta chain sequence together with its context. TCRdb's table, derived via immunoSEQ multiplex PCR, lists solely in-frame clones and lacks some. The sample includes under 200,000 clones, more than 75% of them seen just once. The data are from a study of blood T cell repertoires in COVID-19. Study details: Acute and convalescent COVID-19 samples came from the United States, Italy and Spain. T cells, B-cell-depleted T cells, or PBMCs provided the cDNA or gDNA that served as material.

The V end was cut by 3 bases, the J end by 9 bases, with 13 bases between. The CDR3 has 14 amino acids. Germline V lookup: CDR1 SGHDT, CDR2 YYEEEE. This sequence originates from a woman aged 40 to 50 with COVID-19, enrolled during active disease. The material sequenced was peripheral blood. The chain links TRBV5-6 to TRBJ1-6; tentatively, D is TRBD1 (6 bases). The CDR3 region is CASSWGRGSSPLHF. CDR3 DNA sequence: TGTGCCAGCAGCTGGGGCAGGGGTAGTTCACCCCTCCACTTT.